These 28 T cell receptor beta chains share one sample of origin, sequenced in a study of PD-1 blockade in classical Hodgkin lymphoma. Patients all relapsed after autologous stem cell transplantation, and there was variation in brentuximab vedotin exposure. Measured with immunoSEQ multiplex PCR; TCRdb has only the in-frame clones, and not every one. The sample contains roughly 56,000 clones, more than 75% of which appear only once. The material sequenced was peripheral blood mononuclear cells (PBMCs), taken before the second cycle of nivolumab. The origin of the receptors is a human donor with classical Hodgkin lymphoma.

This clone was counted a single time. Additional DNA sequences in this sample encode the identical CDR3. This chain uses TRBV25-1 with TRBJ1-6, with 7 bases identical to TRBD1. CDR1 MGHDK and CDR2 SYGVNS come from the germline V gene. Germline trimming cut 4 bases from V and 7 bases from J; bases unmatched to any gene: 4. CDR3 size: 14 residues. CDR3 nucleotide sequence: TGTGCCAGCAGTGGGGACAGAAACAATTCACCCCTCCACTTT. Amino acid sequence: CASSGDRNNSPLHF.

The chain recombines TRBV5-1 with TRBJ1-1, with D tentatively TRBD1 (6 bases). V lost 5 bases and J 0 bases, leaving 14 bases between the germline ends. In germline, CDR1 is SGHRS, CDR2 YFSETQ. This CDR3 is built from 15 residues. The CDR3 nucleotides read TGCGCCAGCAGTCCAGACGGGGGCTTGAACACTGAAGCTTTCTTT. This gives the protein CASSPDGGLNTEAFF. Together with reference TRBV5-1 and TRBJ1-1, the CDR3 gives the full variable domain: KAGVTQTPRYLIKTRGQQVTLSCSPISGHRSVSWYQQTPGQGLQFLFEYFSETQRNKGNFPGRFSGRQFSNSRSEMNVSTLELGDSALYLCASSPDGGLNTEAFFGQGTRLTVV.

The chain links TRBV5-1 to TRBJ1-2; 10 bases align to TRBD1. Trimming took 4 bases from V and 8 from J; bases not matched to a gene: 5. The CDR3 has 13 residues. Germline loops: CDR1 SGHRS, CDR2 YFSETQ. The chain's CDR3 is CASSPTGGGGYTF. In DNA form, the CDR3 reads TGCGCCAGCAGCCCGACAGGGGGCGGCGGCTACACCTTC.

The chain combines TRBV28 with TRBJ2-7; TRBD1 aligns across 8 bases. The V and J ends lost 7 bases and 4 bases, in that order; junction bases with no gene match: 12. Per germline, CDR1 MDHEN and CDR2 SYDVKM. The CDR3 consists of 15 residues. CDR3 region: CASTIAGDRGYEQYF. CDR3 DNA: TGTGCCAGCACCATCGCCGGAGACAGGGGATACGAGCAGTACTTC.

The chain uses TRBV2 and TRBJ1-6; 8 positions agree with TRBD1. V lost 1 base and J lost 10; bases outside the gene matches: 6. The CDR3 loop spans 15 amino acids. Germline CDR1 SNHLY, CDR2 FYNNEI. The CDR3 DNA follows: TGTGCCAGCAGTGAAGGACAGGGGAGGTCGTCACCCCTCCACTTT. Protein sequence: CASSEGQGRSSPLHF.

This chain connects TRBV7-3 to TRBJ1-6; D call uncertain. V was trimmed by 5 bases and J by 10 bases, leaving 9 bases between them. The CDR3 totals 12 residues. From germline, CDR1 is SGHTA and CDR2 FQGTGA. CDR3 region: CASSNGRSPLHF. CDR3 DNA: TGTGCCAGCAGCAACGGGAGATCACCCCTCCACTTT. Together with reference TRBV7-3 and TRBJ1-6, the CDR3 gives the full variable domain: GAGVSQTPSNKVTEKGKYVELRCDPISGHTALYWYRQSLGQGPEFLIYFQGTGAADDSGLPNDRFFAVRPEGSVSTLKIQRTERGDSAVYLCASSNGRSPLHFGNGTRLTVT.

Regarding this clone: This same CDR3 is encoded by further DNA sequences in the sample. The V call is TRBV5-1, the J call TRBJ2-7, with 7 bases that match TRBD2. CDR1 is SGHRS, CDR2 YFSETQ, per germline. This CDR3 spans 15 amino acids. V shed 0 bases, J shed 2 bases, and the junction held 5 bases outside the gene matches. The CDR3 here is CASSLVAGVTYEQYF. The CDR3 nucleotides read TGCGCCAGCAGCTTGGTGGCGGGAGTGACCTACGAGCAGTACTTC.

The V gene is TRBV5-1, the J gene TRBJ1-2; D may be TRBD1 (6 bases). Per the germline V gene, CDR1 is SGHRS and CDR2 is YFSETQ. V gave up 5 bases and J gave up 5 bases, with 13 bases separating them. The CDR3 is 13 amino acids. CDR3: CASSTDSTYGYTF. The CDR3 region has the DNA TGCGCCAGCAGTACGGACAGTACTTATGGCTACACCTTC. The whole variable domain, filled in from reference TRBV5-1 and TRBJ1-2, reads KAGVTQTPRYLIKTRGQQVTLSCSPISGHRSVSWYQQTPGQGLQFLFEYFSETQRNKGNFPGRFSGRQFSNSRSEMNVSTLELGDSALYLCASSTDSTYGYTFGSGTRLTVV.

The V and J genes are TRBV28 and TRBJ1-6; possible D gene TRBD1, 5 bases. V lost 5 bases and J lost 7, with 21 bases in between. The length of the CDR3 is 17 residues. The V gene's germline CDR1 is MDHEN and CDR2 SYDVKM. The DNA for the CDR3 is TGTGCCAGCAGTCAACCTTATGCTCAAGGGGACAATTCACCCCTCCACTTT. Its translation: CASSQPYAQGDNSPLHF.

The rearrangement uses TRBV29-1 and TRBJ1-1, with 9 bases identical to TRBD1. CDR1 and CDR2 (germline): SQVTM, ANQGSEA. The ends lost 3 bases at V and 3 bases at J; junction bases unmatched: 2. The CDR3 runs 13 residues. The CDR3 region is CSVDNRGHTEAFF. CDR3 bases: TGCAGCGTTGATAACAGGGGGCACACTGAAGCTTTCTTT.

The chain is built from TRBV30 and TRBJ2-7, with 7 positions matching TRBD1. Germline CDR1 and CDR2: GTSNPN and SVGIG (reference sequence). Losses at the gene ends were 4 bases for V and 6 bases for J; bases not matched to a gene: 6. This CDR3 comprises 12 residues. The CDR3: CAWIRGYSEQYF. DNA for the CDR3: TGTGCCTGGATCAGGGGGTATAGCGAGCAGTACTTC.

The CDR3 sequence: CASSLGPARATSRQETQYF. CDR3 DNA sequence: TGTGCCAGCAGTTTAGGGCCGGCTCGGGCCACCAGCCGCCAAGAGACCCAGTACTTC. The V and J genes are TRBV28 and TRBJ2-5; D gene uncertain. Germline CDR1 and CDR2: MDHEN and SYDVKM. The V gene lost 2 bases and the J gene lost 1 base, with 23 bases spanning the gap. This CDR3 region has 19 residues. The full variable domain, in which reference TRBV28 and TRBJ2-5 provide the parts outside the CDR3, is DVKVTQSSRYLVKRTGEKVFLECVQDMDHENMFWYRQDPGLGLRLIYFSYDVKMKEKGDIPEGYSVSREKKERFSLILESASTNQTSMYLCASSLGPARATSRQETQYFGPGTRLLVL.

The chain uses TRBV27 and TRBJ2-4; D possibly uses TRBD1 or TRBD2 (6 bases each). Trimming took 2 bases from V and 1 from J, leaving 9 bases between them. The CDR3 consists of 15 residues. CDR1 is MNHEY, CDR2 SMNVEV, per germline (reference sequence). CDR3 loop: CASSLGGGAKNIQYF. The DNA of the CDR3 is TGTGCCAGCAGTTTAGGAGGGGGGGCCAAAAACATTCAGTACTTC.

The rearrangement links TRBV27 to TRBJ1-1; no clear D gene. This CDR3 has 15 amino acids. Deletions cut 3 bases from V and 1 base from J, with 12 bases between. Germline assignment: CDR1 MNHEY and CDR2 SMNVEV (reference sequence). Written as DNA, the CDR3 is TGTGCCAGCAGTTTTGGAGGGCAGACGAACACTGAAGCTTTCTTT. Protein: CASSFGGQTNTEAFF.

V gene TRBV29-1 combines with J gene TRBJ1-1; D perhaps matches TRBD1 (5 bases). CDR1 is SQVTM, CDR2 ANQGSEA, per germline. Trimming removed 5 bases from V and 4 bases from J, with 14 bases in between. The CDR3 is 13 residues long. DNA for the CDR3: TGCAGCGTTACCTTAGCGGGGGGCACTGAAGCTTTCTTT. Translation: CSVTLAGGTEAFF.

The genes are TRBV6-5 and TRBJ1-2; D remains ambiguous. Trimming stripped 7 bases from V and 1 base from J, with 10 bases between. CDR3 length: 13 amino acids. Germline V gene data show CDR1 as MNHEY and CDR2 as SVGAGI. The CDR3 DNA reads TGTGCCAGCACTAGCCGGGTTAACTATGGCTACACCTTC. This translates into CASTSRVNYGYTF.

In DNA, the CDR3 is TGCGCCAGCAGCTTAGAGGGGGATGGCAATCAGCCCCAGCATTTT. Translating gives CASSLEGDGNQPQHF. The rearrangement joins TRBV5-1 to TRBJ1-5, with D possibly being TRBD1 (6 bases). Germline assignment: CDR1 SGHRS and CDR2 YFSETQ. Trimming removed 2 bases at V and 2 bases at J, with 11 bases between. The CDR3 runs to 15 residues.

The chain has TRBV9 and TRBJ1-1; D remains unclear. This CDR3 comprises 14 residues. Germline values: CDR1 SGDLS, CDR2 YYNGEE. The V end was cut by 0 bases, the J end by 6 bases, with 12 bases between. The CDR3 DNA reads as TGTGCCAGCAGCGTAGAGGTGGCCGCGGCTGAAGCTTTCTTT. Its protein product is CASSVEVAAAEAFF. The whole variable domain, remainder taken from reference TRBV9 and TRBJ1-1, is DSGVTQTPKHLITATGQRVTLRCSPRSGDLSVYWYQQSLDQGLQFLIQYYNGEERAKGNILERFSAQQFPDLHSELNLSSLELGDSALYFCASSVEVAAAEAFFGQGTRLTVV.

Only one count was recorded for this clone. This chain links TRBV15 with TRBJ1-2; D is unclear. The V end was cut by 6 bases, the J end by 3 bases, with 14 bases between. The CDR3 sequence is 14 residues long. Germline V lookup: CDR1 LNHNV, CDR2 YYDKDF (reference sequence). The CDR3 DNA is TGTGCCACCAGGGATTTAGGGAGGCACTATGGCTACACCTTC. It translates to CATRDLGRHYGYTF.

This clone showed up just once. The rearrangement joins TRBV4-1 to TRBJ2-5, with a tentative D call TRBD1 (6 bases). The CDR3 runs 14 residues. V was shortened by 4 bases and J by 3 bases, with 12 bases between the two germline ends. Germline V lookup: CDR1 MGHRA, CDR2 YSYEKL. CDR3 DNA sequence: TGCGCCAGCAGCCCGTACAACAGGGAAGAGACCCAGTACTTC. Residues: CASSPYNREETQYF.

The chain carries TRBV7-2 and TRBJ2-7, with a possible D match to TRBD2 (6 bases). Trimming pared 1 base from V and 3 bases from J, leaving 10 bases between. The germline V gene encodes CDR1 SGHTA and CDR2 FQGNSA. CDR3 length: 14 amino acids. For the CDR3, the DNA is TGTGCCAGCAGCTTAGTCCGCGGGGTCTACGAGCAGTACTTC. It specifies CASSLVRGVYEQYF.

CDR3 amino acids: CASSLVGGTQYF. CDR3 DNA: TGCGCCAGCAGCTTGGTAGGAGGTACGCAGTATTTT. This chain connects TRBV5-1 to TRBJ2-3; TRBD2 might be the D (5 bases). Trimming took off 0 bases at V and 8 bases at J, with 7 bases between the two ends. This CDR3 is built from 12 residues. Germline V gene data show CDR1 as SGHRS and CDR2 as YFSETQ.

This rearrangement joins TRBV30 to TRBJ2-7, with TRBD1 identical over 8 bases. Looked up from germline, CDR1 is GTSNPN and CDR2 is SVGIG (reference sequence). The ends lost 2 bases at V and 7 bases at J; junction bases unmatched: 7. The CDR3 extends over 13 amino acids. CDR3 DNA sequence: TGTGCCTGGAGTCCCGTCAGGGGGCAGGAGCAGTACTTC. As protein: CAWSPVRGQEQYF.

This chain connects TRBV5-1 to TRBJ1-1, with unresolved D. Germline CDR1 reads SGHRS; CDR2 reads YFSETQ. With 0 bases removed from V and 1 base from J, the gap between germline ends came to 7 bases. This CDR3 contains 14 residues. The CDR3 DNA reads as TGCGCCAGCAGCTTGGAGGGCCCGAACACTGAAGCTTTCTTT. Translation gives CASSLEGPNTEAFF.

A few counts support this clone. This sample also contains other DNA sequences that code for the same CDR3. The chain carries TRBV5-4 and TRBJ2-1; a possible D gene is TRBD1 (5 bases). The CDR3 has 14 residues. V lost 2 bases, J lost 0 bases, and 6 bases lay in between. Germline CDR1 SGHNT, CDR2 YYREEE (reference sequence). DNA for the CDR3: TGTGCCAGCAGCTTAGGGGACTCCTACAATGAGCAGTTCTTC. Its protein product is CASSLGDSYNEQFF.

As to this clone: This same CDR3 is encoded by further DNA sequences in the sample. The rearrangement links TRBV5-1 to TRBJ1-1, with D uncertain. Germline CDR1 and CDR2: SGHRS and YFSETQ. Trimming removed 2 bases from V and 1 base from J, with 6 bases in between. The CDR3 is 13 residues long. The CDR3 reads CASSFRENTEAFF. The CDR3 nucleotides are TGCGCCAGCAGCTTCCGGGAGAACACTGAAGCTTTCTTT.

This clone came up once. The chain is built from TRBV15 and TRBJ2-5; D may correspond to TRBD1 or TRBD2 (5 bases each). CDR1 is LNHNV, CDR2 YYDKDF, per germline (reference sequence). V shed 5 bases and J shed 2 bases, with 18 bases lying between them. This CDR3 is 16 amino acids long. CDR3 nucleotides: TGTGCCACCAGCCTCCGGGGCCTAGAGGAGCAAGAGACCCAGTACTTC. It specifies CATSLRGLEEQETQYF.

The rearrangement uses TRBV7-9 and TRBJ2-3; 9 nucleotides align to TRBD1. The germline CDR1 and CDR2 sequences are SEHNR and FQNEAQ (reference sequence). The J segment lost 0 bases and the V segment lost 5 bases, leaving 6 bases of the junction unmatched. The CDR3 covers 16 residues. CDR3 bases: TGTGCCAGCAGCCTCACACAGGGGGCGAGCACAGATACGCAGTATTTT. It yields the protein CASSLTQGASTDTQYF.